The clone carrying this T cell receptor beta chain was detected a few times. Its antigen is unknown. Amplification of TCR alpha and beta CDR3 regions from RNA used iRepertoire nested multiplex PCR. One entry per CDR3 protein, called by TCRdb with MiXCR from the multiplex PCR reads. There are about 130,000 distinct CDR3 sequences in the sample; about 22% occur only once, and 25% to 30% lies in the top ten. The CDR3 loop spans 12 amino acids. Between the trimmed V and J ends, which lost 2 bases and 5 bases, there was a span of 5 bases. CDR1 and CDR2 (germline): KGHDR, SFDVKD. This entry belongs to a study of glioma-infiltrating T cells. Findings and limits, study-wide: Gliomas, especially low-grade, showed above-expected tissue-blood divergence; non-neoplastic patients showed below.

This TCR was sampled from a human donor with low-grade glioma or glioblastoma, undergoing nonglioma brain surgery, or in good health (not recorded which). Material: glioma tissue, nonneoplastic brain tissue, or PBMCs (not recorded which). This chain connects TRBV24-1 to TRBJ1-1; no definite D call. The CDR3 loop is CATSDYGTEAFF. The CDR3 DNA follows: TGTGCCACCAGTGATTACGGGACTGAAGCTTTCTTT.